Sequencing of this TCR beta chain was carried out in a study of shared clonotypes between healthy human individuals. The naive CD8 fraction comprised CD45RO-negative cells positively selected for CCR7 and excluded terminally differentiated effector memory CD45RA+ cells. Using immunoSEQ multiplex PCR, the repertoire was profiled, and TCRdb retains in-frame clones only, with some absent. Here the sample spans about 2.1 million clones, 93% being singletons. As to this clone: This same CDR3 is encoded by further DNA sequences in the sample.

The germline CDR1 and CDR2 sequences are MGHRA and YSYEKL. With 1 base removed from V and 0 bases from J, the gap between germline ends came to 4 bases. The CDR3 consists of 14 residues. The rearrangement uses TRBV4-1 and TRBJ2-1; no clear D. The source is a man aged 18 to 30 in good health. Some clones in this sample may be carry-over from other donors' samples. Sequenced sample: naive CD8+ T cells from PBMCs. CDR3 protein: CASSQVGSYNEQFF. The CDR3 nucleotides are TGCGCCAGCAGCCAAGTTGGCTCCTACAATGAGCAGTTCTTC.